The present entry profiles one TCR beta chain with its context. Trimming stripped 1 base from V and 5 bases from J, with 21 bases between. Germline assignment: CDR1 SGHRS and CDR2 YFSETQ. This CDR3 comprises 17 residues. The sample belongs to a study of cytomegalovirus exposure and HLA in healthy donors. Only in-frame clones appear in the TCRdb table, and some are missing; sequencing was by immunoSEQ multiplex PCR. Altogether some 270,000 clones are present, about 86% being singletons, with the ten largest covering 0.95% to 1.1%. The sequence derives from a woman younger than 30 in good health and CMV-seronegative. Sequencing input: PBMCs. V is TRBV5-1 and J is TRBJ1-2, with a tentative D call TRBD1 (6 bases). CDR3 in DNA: TGCGCCAGCAGCTTGTCGGATGGGGGCCCGTCATTGTATGGCTACACCTTC. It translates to CASSLSDGGPSLYGYTF.